This TCR beta chain was profiled in a study of beta chain features in type 1 diabetes. Every isolated RNA sample was fully reverse transcribed, so sequencing captured expressed TCRB transcripts. Generated by immunoSEQ multiplex PCR, the TCRdb table keeps only in-frame clones and is missing some. The table shows roughly 300,000 clones, with roughly 13% occurring only once. On this clone: Antigen specificity is unknown.

V was pared by 8 bases and J by 2 bases, with 2 bases of the junction left unmatched. Looked up from germline, CDR1 is MRHNA and CDR2 is SNTAGT. The CDR3 is 13 amino acids. Study-wide results and limits: Moderately but significantly shorter TCRB CDR3s were found in Type 1 diabetes patients in all four CD4+ subsets.

Purity exceeding 98% was reached by all sorted populations. The clonotype comes from a young man with type 1 diabetes. The chain couples TRBV6-4 to TRBJ1-5, with 8 bases fitting TRBD1. Sequences were obtained from naive CD4+ T cells from blood. CDR3 nucleotides: TGTGCCAGCGGGGGACAGGGCAATCAGCCCCAGCATTTT. Translation: CASGGQGNQPQHF.